This T cell receptor (beta chain) was profiled in a study of T cells in women clearing cervical HPV infection. Across the whole study: Women with histologically confirmed HPV16-related CIN3 or worse, 2 with invasive cancer, served as cases. Only a few women had HLA typing results available.

Study findings and constraints: Cases carried less TRBV6-7 than controls: approximately 0.1% versus 0.16%.

Looked up from germline, CDR1 is WNHNN and CDR2 is SYGVQD (reference sequence). This CDR3 comprises 14 residues. About this clone: Its antigen remains unidentified. The CDR3 end is not reached by the read, which stops 3 residues before it; the germline J gene fills it in.

The assay was immunoSEQ multiplex PCR, and TCRdb's table has in-frame clones only and misses some. This table holds 40,000 to 55,000 clones. The receptor was isolated from a woman aged 18 to 75 with a cervical HPV16 infection that either progressed to CIN3+ or cleared (not recorded which). V is TRBV10-1 and J is TRBJ1-1; 8 bases agree with TRBD1. The sequenced material came from blood buffy coat. The DNA read from the CDR3 is TGCGCCAGCAGTGCAACAGTAGGACAGGGCGAA. Translation gives CASSATVGQGE. The full CDR3 is CASSATVGQGEAFF.